The rows below give T cell receptor beta chains drawn from one sample of a study of blood T cell repertoires in COVID-19. Assay used: immunoSEQ multiplex PCR; TCRdb lists only in-frame clones, some missing. This table holds 200,000 to 250,000 clones, 75% to 90% found once. The sequenced material came from peripheral blood. These receptors were taken from a woman between 65 and 79 years old with active or convalescent COVID-19. Both conserved end residues are part of each CDR3. Each record gives: D gene, V gene, clone size, J gene, CDR3 protein, CDR3 DNA. A D gene is named only where the DNA matches it firmly. Only some rows state a clone size, as once, few, many or a class for expanded clones.

NA	TRBV6-5	NA	TRBJ1-1	CASSYSGSTEAFF	TGTGCCAGCAGTTACTCCGGGAGTACTGAAGCTTTCTTT
NA	TRBV30	NA	TRBJ1-1	CAWSPLPGAEAFF	TGTGCCTGGAGCCCCCTCCCGGGGGCTGAAGCTTTCTTT
TRBD2	TRBV10-3	NA	TRBJ2-1	CAIKREITYNEQFF	TGTGCCATAAAGCGGGAGATCACCTACAATGAGCAGTTCTTC
TRBD1	TRBV29-1	NA	TRBJ1-2	CSAPRTGMGQNGYTF	TGCAGCGCCCCGCGGACAGGGATGGGTCAGAATGGCTACACCTTC
NA	TRBV5-8	many	TRBJ2-7	CASSLLEGREQYF	TGTGCCAGCAGCCTTCTGGAGGGTCGCGAGCAGTACTTC
TRBD1	TRBV6-6	few	TRBJ1-1	CASSPGQGAVTEAFF	TGTGCCAGCAGTCCCGGACAGGGGGCGGTCACTGAAGCTTTCTTT
TRBD2	TRBV28	NA	TRBJ2-6	CASSLDVSGGASGANVLTF	TGTGCCAGCAGTTTAGACGTGTCGGGAGGGGCCTCTGGGGCCAACGTCCTGACTTTC
TRBD1	TRBV14	NA	TRBJ2-7	CASSLDRANEQYF	TGTGCCAGCAGCCTGGACAGGGCCAACGAGCAGTACTTC
TRBD1	TRBV4-1	once	TRBJ1-4	CASSRVPGQGPNEKLFF	TGCGCCAGCAGCCGCGTCCCGGGACAGGGCCCTAATGAAAAACTGTTTTTT
TRBD1	TRBV29-1	NA	TRBJ2-7	CSVGERTGNYEQYF	TGCAGCGTCGGGGAAAGGACAGGGAACTACGAGCAGTACTTC
TRBD1	TRBV7-2	few	TRBJ1-1	CASSLAAPGQGTEAFF	TGTGCCAGCAGCTTAGCGGCTCCGGGACAGGGGACTGAAGCTTTCTTT
NA	TRBV28	NA	TRBJ1-2	CASSRQSNYGYTF	TGTGCCAGCAGTCGACAGAGTAACTATGGCTACACCTTC
TRBD1	TRBV5-1	NA	TRBJ1-4	CASSLTGVQREEKLFF	TGCGCCAGCAGCTTGACAGGGGTTCAGAGAGAGGAAAAACTGTTTTTT
TRBD1	TRBV5-1	NA	TRBJ1-1	CASSAGTGGTEAFF	TGCGCCAGCAGCGCCGGGACAGGGGGCACTGAAGCTTTCTTT
NA	TRBV6-2/TRBV6-3	NA	TRBJ1-2	CASSYSSGQGGYTF	TGTGCCAGCAGTTACTCGTCGGGGCAGGGGGGCTACACCTTC
NA	TRBV6-4	few	TRBJ1-1	CASRRGNAEAFF	TGTGCCAGCAGGCGGGGGAACGCTGAAGCTTTCTTT
NA	TRBV9	NA	TRBJ1-1	CASSVVAEGEAFF	TGTGCCAGCAGCGTAGTAGCAGAGGGTGAAGCTTTCTTT
NA	TRBV6-1	NA	TRBJ1-5	CASSVARGREGQPQHF	TGTGCCAGCAGTGTGGCCAGGGGACGGGAAGGACAGCCCCAGCATTTT
NA	TRBV3-1/TRBV3-2	few	TRBJ1-1	CASSQATVNTEAFF	TGTGCCAGCAGCCAAGCGACAGTGAACACTGAAGCTTTCTTT
TRBD1	TRBV5-1	NA	TRBJ1-2	CASSLQGDYGYTF	TGCGCCAGCAGCTTACAGGGGGACTATGGCTACACCTTC
NA	TRBV4-2	NA	TRBJ2-5	CASSHRGDVGETQYF	TGTGCCAGCAGCCATCGGGGAGACGTGGGGGAGACCCAGTACTTC
NA	TRBV11-2	NA	TRBJ2-1	CASSLDAGGLYEQFF	TGTGCCAGCAGCTTAGACGCAGGGGGGTTATATGAGCAGTTCTTC
NA	TRBV5-4	NA	TRBJ2-7	CASSRKGLYEQYF	TGTGCCAGCAGCCGGAAGGGACTCTACGAGCAGTACTTC
NA	TRBV2	NA	TRBJ2-1	CASRVQLNLNEQFF	TGTGCCAGCAGAGTACAACTAAACCTCAATGAGCAGTTCTTC
TRBD2	TRBV7-2	few	TRBJ2-1	CASSLGGGNEQFF	TGTGCCAGCAGCTTGGGCGGGGGGAATGAGCAGTTCTTC
NA	TRBV9	few	TRBJ1-3	CASSAISGNTIYF	TGTGCCAGCAGCGCCATTTCTGGAAACACCATATATTTT
NA	TRBV25-1	NA	TRBJ1-6	CASTAEHPHSPLHF	TGTGCCAGCACTGCCGAACACCCTCATTCACCCCTCCACTTT